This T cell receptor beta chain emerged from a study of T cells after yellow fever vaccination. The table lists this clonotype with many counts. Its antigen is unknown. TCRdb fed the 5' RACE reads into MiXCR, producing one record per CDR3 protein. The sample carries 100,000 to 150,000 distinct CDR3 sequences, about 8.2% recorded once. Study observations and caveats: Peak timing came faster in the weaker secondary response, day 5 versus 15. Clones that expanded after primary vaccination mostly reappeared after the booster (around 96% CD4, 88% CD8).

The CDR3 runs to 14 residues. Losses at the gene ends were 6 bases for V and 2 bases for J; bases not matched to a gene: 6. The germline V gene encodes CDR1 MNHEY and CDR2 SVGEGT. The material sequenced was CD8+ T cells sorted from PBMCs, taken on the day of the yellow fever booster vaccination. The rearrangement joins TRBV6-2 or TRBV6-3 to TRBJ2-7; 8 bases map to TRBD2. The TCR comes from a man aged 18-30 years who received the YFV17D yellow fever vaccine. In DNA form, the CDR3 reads TGTGCCAGCAGCATGGGACTAGTCACCTACGAGCAGTACTTC. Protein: CASSMGLVTYEQYF.